Listed below are T cell receptor beta chains from one sample, sequenced in a study of patients and donors after allogeneic stem cell transplantation. MiXCR was run by TCRdb on the RT-PCR reads, yielding one entry per CDR3 protein. This sample has roughly 940,000 distinct CDR3 sequences, with more than 15% found just once. The sample comprised blood, either unsorted or a sorted T cell fraction (not recorded which). Every receptor here comes from a human donor who was either an allogeneic HSCT recipient or a stem cell or donor lymphocyte infusion donor (not recorded which). It is not recorded whose cells these are; they may come from a transplant donor. Both conserved end residues are part of each CDR3. The order of the fields is J gene, clone size, D gene, V gene, CDR3 protein, CDR3 DNA. A D gene is named only where the DNA matches it firmly. Rows may omit the clone size; those that give it use once, few, many or a size class.

>TRBJ1-2|many|TRBD1|TRBV12-3/TRBV12-4
CASSLRQGWGYTF
TGTGCCAGCAGTCTTCGACAGGGTTGGGGCTACACCTTC
>TRBJ2-2|NA|TRBD2|TRBV28
CASSFPGLAANTGELFF
TGTGCCAGCAGTTTCCCTGGACTAGCGGCTAACACCGGGGAGCTGTTTTTT
>TRBJ2-7|NA|NA|TRBV7-8
CASSSGPDRTHGQYF
TGTGCCAGCAGCTCCGGTCCGGACCGAACCCATGGGCAGTACTTC
>TRBJ2-4|many|NA|TRBV29-1
CSVEDSGRALLGKNIQYF
TGCAGCGTTGAAGATTCGGGTAGGGCGTTGTTAGGGAAAAACATTCAGTACTTC
>TRBJ2-1|few|TRBD1|TRBV7-3
CASSLRTGTYNEQFF
TGTGCCAGCAGCTTAAGGACAGGAACCTACAATGAGCAGTTCTTC
>TRBJ2-5|few|TRBD2|TRBV24-1
CATSPSGSFQETQYF
TGTGCCACCAGCCCTAGCGGGAGTTTCCAAGAGACCCAGTACTTC
>TRBJ2-1|NA|NA|TRBV27
CASSGFAYNEQFF
TGTGCCAGCAGCGGATTTGCCTACAATGAGCAGTTCTTC
>TRBJ2-2|NA|TRBD1|TRBV18
CASSPPDRSLTGELFF
TGTGCCAGCTCACCACCGGACAGGTCTCTCACCGGGGAGCTGTTTTTT
>TRBJ1-4|many|NA|TRBV12-3/TRBV12-4
CASRARAATNEKLFF
TGTGCCAGCAGAGCCCGCGCGGCAACTAATGAAAAACTGTTTTTT
>TRBJ1-1|NA|TRBD1|TRBV3-1
CASSQGWDRPTTRAFF
TGTGCCAGCAGCCAAGGATGGGACAGGCCCACTACTAGGGCTTTCTTT
>TRBJ1-5|many|NA|TRBV5-1
CASSLEAGHNQPQHF
TGCGCCAGCAGCTTGGAGGCAGGGCACAATCAGCCCCAGCATTTT
>TRBJ2-7|NA|TRBD1|TRBV5-1
CASSSGTGWYEQYF
TGCGCCAGCAGCTCCGGGACAGGGTGGTACGAGCAGTACTTC
>TRBJ2-2|few|NA|TRBV7-6
CASSLFRRENTGELFF
TGTGCCAGCAGCTTATTTAGGAGGGAGAACACCGGGGAGCTGTTTTTT
>TRBJ1-2|NA|NA|TRBV20-1
CSARGQGHSLGYTF
TGCAGTGCTAGAGGGCAGGGACACTCCCTAGGCTACACCTTC
>TRBJ1-3|NA|NA|TRBV6-1
CASSRRVSGNTIYF
TGTGCCAGCAGCCGACGGGTCTCTGGAAACACCATATATTTT
>TRBJ1-5|many|NA|TRBV20-1
CSARGSALGFQPQHF
TGCAGTGCTAGAGGGTCAGCGTTAGGATTCCAGCCCCAGCATTTT
>TRBJ2-7|NA|NA|TRBV20-1
CSARVPGLETYEQYF
TGCAGTGCTAGAGTTCCGGGACTGGAGACCTACGAGCAGTACTTC
>TRBJ2-7|NA|TRBD2|TRBV2
CASEMRGSYEQYF
TGTGCCAGCGAAATGCGGGGGTCCTACGAGCAGTACTTC
>TRBJ2-1|many|NA|TRBV4-2
CASSRGGGYEQFF
TGTGCCAGCAGCCGAGGGGGGGGGTATGAGCAGTTCTTC
>TRBJ1-3|NA|NA|TRBV14
CASSPLDNSGNTIYF
TGTGCCAGCAGCCCATTGGACAACTCTGGAAACACCATATATTTT
>TRBJ2-5|few|TRBD2|TRBV2
CASNRGGTETQYF
TGTGCCAGCAACCGGGGGGGAACGGAGACCCAGTACTTC
>TRBJ1-1|NA|NA|TRBV19
CASSIDRGTEAFF
TGTGCCAGTAGTATAGATAGGGGGACTGAAGCTTTCTTT
>TRBJ1-2|NA|NA|TRBV7-9
CASSSDSPLGGYTF
TGTGCCAGCAGCTCAGACAGCCCCTTAGGCGGCTACACCTTC
>TRBJ2-1|NA|TRBD2|TRBV7-9
CASSFGLASFF
TGTGCCAGCAGCTTTGGACTAGCATCGTTCTTC